This TCR beta chain is drawn from a study of Graves' ophthalmopathy and Graves' hyperthyroidism. On the study more broadly: Ahead of any treatment, peripheral blood was obtained at the initial diagnosis.

V was clipped by 7 bases and J by 1 base, with 7 bases between them. CDR1 is MRHNA, CDR2 SNTAGT, per germline. This CDR3 spans 12 amino acids. This clonotype has more than one count but fewer than ten. Its specificity is unknown. For repertoire sequencing, the TCR beta CDR3 regions were amplified from RNA transcripts. The first round was an RT-PCR with HTBI primers, and the second round was a multiplex PCR. A single record per CDR3 protein comes from TCRdb applying MiXCR to the multiplex PCR reads. The table includes about 500,000 distinct CDR3 sequences, 13% to 15% detected once. Moderate-to-severe activity, with CAS ≥3, NOSPECS ≥4 and duration under 3 months, characterized the donors with ophthalmopathy. Findings and limits, study-wide: Separation of ophthalmopathy from stable hyperthyroidism was achieved by a 13-signature model, at about 91% sensitivity and roughly 81% specificity.

Sequenced: blood. V gene TRBV6-4 combines with J gene TRBJ2-5; D unclear. This clonotype originated in a woman aged 25 to 39 with Graves' ophthalmopathy. CDR3 sequence (DNA): TGTGCCAGCAACCCACCCCAAGAGACCCAGTACTTC. Translation gives CASNPPQETQYF.